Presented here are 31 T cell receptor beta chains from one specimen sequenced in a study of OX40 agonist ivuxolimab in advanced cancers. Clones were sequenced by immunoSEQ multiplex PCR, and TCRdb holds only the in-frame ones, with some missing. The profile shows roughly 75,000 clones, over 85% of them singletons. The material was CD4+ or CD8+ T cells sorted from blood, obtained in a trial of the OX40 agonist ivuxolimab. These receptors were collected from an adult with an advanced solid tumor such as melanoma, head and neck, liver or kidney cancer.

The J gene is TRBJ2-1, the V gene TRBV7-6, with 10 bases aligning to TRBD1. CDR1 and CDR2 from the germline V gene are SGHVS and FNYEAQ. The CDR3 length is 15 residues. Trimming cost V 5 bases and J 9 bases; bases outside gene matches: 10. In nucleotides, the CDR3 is TGTGCCAGCAGCGCCGGACAGGGGGGAATTGGTGAGCAGTTCTTC. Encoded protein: CASSAGQGGIGEQFF.

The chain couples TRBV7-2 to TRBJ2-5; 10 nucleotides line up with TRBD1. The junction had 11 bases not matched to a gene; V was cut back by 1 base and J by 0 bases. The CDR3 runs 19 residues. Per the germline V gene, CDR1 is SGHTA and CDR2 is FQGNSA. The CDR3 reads CASSLDLGQGRSYQETQYF. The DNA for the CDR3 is TGTGCCAGCAGCTTAGATCTGGGACAGGGGCGAAGCTACCAAGAGACCCAGTACTTC.

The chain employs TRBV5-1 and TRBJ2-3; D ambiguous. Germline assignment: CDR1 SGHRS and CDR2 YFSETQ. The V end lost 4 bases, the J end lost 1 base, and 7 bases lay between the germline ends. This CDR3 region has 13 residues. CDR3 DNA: TGCGCCAGCAGCCCAGGAGGCACAGATACGCAGTATTTT. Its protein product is CASSPGGTDTQYF.

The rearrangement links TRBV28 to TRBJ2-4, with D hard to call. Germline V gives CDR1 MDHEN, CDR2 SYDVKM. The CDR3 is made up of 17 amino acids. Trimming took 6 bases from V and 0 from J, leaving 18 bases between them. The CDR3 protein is CASRGPGVTIAKNIQYF. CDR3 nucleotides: TGTGCCAGCAGAGGACCCGGAGTCACGATAGCCAAAAACATTCAGTACTTC.

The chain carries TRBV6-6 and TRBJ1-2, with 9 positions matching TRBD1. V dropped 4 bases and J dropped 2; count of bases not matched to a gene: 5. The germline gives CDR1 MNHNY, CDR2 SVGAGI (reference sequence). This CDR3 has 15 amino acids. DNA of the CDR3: TGTGCCAGCAGTTCGTCCGGACAGGGGAACTATGGCTACACCTTC. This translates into CASSSSGQGNYGYTF.

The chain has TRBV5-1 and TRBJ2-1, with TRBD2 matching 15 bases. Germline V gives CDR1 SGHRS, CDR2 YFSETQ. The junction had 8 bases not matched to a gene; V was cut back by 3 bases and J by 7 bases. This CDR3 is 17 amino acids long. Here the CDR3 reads CASSYLSGTSGGNEQFF. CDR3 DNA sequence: TGCGCCAGCAGCTATTTGAGTGGGACTAGCGGGGGGAATGAGCAGTTCTTC.

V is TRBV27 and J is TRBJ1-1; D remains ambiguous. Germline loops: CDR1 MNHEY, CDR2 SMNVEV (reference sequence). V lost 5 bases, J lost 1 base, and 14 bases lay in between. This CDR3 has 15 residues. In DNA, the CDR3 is TGTGCCAGCAGTCCCGGGGAACAGTGGAACACTGAAGCTTTCTTT. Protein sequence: CASSPGEQWNTEAFF.

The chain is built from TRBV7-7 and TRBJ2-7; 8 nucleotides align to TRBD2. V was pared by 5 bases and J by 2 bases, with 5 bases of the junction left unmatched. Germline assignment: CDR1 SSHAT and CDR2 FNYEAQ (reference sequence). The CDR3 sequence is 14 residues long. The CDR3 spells CASSPSGPPYEQYF. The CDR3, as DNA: TGTGCCAGCAGCCCTAGCGGGCCCCCCTACGAGCAGTACTTC.

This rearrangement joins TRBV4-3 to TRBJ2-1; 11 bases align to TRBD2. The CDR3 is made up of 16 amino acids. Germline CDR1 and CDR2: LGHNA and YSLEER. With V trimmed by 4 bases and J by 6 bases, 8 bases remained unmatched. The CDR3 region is CASSLATSGDFNEQFF. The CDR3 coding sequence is TGCGCCAGCAGCCTCGCGACTAGCGGGGATTTCAATGAGCAGTTCTTC.

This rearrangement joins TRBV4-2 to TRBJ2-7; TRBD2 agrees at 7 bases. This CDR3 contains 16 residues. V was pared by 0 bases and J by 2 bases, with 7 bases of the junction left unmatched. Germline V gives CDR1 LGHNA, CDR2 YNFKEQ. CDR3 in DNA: TGTGCCAGCAGCCAAGAACTAGCGTTTGGGCCCTACGAGCAGTACTTC. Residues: CASSQELAFGPYEQYF.

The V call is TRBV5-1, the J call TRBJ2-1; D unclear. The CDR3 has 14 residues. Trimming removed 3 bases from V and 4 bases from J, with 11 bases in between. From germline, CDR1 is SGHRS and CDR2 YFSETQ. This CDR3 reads CASSSTPDYNEQFF. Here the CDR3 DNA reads TGCGCCAGCAGCTCAACTCCGGATTACAATGAGCAGTTCTTC.

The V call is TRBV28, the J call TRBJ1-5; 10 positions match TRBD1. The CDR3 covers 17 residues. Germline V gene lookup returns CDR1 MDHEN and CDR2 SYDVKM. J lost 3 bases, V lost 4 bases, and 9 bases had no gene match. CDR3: CASSSPGTGAFNQPQHF. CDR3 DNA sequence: TGTGCCAGCAGTTCCCCCGGGACAGGGGCCTTCAATCAGCCCCAGCATTTT.

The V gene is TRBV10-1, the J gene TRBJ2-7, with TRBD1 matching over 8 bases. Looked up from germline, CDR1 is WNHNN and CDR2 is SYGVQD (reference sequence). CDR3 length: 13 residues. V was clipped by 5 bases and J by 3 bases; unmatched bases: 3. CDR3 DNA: TGCGCCAGCAGTTCTGGACAGGGCTACGAGCAGTACTTC. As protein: CASSSGQGYEQYF.

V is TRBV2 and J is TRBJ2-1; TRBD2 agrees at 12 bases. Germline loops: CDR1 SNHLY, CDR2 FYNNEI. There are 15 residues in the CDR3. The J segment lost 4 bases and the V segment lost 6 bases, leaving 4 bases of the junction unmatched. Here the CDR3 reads CASSLAGGPYNEQFF. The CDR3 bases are TGTGCCAGCAGCCTAGCGGGAGGGCCTTACAATGAGCAGTTCTTC.

CDR3 coding DNA: TGTGCCAGCAGCCGCGTCGGGGCCTACAATGAGCAGTTCTTC. It specifies CASSRVGAYNEQFF. The V and J genes are TRBV27 and TRBJ2-1, with D perhaps TRBD2 (5 bases). Trimming left V 6 bases short and J 2 bases short, with 11 bases between. Germline V gene lookup returns CDR1 MNHEY and CDR2 SMNVEV (reference sequence). This CDR3 is 14 amino acids long.

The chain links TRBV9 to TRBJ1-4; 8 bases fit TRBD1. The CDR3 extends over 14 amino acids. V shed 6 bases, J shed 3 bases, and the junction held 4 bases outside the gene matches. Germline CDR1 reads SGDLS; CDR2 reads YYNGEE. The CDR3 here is CASNQQGANEKLFF. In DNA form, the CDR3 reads TGTGCCAGCAATCAACAGGGGGCTAATGAAAAACTGTTTTTT. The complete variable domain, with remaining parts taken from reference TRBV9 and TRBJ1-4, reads DSGVTQTPKHLITATGQRVTLRCSPRSGDLSVYWYQQSLDQGLQFLIQYYNGEERAKGNILERFSAQQFPDLHSELNLSSLELGDSALYFCASNQQGANEKLFFGSGTQLSVL.

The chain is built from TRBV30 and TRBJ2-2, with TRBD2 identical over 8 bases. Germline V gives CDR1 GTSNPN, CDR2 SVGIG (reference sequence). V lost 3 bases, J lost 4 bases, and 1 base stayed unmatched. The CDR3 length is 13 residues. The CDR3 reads CAWRTSATGELFF. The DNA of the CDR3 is TGTGCCTGGAGGACTAGCGCCACCGGGGAGCTGTTTTTT.

CDR3 DNA sequence: TGTGCCAGCAGCGTAGTTGTGGGGGACCCCCAGTACTTC. Its protein product is CASSVVVGDPQYF. This rearrangement joins TRBV9 to TRBJ2-5; D tentatively fits TRBD1 or TRBD2 (5 bases each). This CDR3 is 13 amino acids long. Trimming took 0 bases from V and 9 from J, leaving 12 bases between them. Per germline, CDR1 SGDLS and CDR2 YYNGEE.

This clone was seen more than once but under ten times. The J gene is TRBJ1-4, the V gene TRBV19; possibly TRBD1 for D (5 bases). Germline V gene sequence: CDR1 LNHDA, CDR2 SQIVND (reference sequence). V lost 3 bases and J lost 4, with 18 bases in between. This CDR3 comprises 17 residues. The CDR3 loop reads CASSIRGSKGLNEKLFF. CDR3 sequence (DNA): TGTGCCAGTAGTATCCGGGGGAGCAAGGGACTTAATGAAAAACTGTTTTTT.

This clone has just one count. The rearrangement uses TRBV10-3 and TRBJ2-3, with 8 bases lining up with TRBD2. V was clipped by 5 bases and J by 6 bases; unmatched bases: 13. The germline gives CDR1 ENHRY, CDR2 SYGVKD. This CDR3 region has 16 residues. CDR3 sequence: CAISRLGRSGVDTQYF. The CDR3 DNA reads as TGTGCCATCAGTCGTCTCGGCCGTAGCGGGGTTGATACGCAGTATTTT.

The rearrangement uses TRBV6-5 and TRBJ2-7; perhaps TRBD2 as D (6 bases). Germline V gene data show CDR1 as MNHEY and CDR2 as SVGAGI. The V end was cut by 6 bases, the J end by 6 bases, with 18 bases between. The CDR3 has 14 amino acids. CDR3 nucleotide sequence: TGTGCCAGCAGAGATCTGGAGCGGGCTACCGAGCAGTACTTC. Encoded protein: CASRDLERATEQYF.

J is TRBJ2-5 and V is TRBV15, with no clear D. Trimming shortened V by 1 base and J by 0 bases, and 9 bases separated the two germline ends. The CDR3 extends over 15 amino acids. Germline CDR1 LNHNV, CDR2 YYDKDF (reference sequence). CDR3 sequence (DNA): TGTGCCACCAGCAGAGTATACAGAAACCAAGAGACCCAGTACTTC. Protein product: CATSRVYRNQETQYF.

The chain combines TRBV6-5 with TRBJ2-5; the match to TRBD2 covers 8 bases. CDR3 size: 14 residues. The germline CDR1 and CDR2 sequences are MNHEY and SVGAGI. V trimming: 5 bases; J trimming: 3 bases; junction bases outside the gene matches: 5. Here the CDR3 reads CASSPGLVKETQYF. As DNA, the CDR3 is TGTGCCAGCAGTCCGGGACTAGTGAAAGAGACCCAGTACTTC.

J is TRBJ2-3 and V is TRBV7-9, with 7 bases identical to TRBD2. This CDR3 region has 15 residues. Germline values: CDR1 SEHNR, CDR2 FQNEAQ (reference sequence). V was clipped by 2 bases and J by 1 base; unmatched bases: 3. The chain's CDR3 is CASSLTGLGTDTQYF. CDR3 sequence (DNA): TGTGCCAGCAGCTTAACCGGACTAGGCACAGATACGCAGTATTTT.

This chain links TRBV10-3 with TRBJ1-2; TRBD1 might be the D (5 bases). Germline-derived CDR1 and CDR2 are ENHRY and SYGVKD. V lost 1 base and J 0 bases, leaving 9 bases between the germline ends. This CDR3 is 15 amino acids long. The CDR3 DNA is TGTGCCATCAGTGAGTTGGGGGGATCTAACTATGGCTACACCTTC. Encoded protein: CAISELGGSNYGYTF.

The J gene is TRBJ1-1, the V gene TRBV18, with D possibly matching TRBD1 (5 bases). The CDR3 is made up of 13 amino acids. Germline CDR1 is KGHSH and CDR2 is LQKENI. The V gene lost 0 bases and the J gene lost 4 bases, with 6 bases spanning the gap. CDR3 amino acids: CASSPPGGTEAFF. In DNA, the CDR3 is TGTGCCAGCTCACCACCGGGGGGCACTGAAGCTTTCTTT.

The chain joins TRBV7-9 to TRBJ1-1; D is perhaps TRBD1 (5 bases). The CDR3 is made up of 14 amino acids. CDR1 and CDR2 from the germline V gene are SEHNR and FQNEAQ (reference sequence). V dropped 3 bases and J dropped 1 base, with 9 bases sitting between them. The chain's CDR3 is CASSFGRANTEAFF. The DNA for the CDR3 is TGTGCCAGCAGCTTCGGCAGGGCGAACACTGAAGCTTTCTTT.

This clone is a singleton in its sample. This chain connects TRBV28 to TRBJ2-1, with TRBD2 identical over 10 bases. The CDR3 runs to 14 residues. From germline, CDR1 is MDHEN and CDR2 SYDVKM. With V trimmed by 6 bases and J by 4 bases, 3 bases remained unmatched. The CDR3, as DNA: TGTGCCAGCAGAGCGGGAGGGCCATACAATGAGCAGTTCTTC. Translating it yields CASRAGGPYNEQFF.

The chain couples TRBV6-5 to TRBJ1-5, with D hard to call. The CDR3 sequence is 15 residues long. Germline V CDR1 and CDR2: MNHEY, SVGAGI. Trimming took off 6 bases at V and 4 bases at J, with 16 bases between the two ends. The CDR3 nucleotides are TGTGCCAGCAGCCGAGTTGAGGGTTCGAATCAGCCCCAGCATTTT. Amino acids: CASSRVEGSNQPQHF.

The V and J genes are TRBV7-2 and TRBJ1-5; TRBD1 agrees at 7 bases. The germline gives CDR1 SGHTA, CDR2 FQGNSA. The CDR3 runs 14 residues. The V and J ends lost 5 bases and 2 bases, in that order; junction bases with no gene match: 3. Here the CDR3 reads CASSPTGRNQPQHF. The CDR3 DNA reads TGTGCCAGCAGCCCGACAGGGCGCAATCAGCCCCAGCATTTT.

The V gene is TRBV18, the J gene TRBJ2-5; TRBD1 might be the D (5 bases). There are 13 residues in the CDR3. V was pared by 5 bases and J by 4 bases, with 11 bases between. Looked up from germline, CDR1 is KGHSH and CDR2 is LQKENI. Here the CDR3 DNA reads TGTGCCAGCTCAGCCCCAGGGTCAGAGACCCAGTACTTC. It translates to CASSAPGSETQYF.